The clone carrying this T cell receptor (beta chain) was seen more than once but under ten times. Antigen specificity is unknown. As the sequencing template, cDNA was produced by extracting RNA and reverse transcribing it. The repertoire was sequenced with immunoSEQ multiplex PCR; TCRdb's copy has only in-frame clones and lacks some. The sample yields 150,000 or so clones, 45% to 60% seen once. The data derive from a study of CD8+ T cells in alopecia areata. The V end lost 0 bases, the J end lost 7 bases, and 6 bases lay between the germline ends. The germline gives CDR1 SQVTM, CDR2 ANQGSEA. The CDR3 is made up of 11 amino acids. General observations from the study: The presence of one nonresponder keeps the tie between baseline CD8+ expansion and response uncertain.

Treatment meaning: oral pan-JAK inhibitor, 5-10 mg twice daily. The specimen comprised CD8+ T cells sorted from blood, sampled at week 4, from a patient treated with tofacitinib. The TCR sequence derives from a human donor with alopecia areata. V and J are TRBV29-1 and TRBJ1-2; no definite D call. The CDR3 bases are TGCAGCGTTGAAGACGGATCTGGCTACACCTTC. It codes for CSVEDGSGYTF.